The 18 T cell receptor beta chains below all came from one sample that was sequenced in a study of Ad26.COV2.S vaccination and SARS-CoV-2 variants (dated by TCRdb to the early 2020s). To prepare the library, the immunoSEQ multiplex PCR assay was applied. The source is immuneACCESS, and TCRdb retained only in-frame sequences with V and J called. Part of the clones is not carried over; for the studies checked, unresolved V genes explain less than half of this, and the remainder is unexplained. Within this sample are around 300,000 clones, with about 85% of them counted one time only. About 6.4% of the sample is taken by the ten largest. The treatment or condition label corresponds to: about 20 received Ad26.COV2.S at low or high dose, single or two shots; roughly five received placebo; per-sample allocation not given. Repertoires of vaccine and placebo recipients were sequenced from samples taken on day 63 after the first injection.

Source: peripheral blood, taken in a trial of Ad26.COV2.S vaccine versus placebo. The receptors derive from a person aged 18-60 years who received the Ad26.COV2.S COVID-19 vaccine or a placebo.

The chain joins TRBV6-2 or TRBV6-3 to TRBJ2-1, with 9 nucleotides matching TRBD1. With V trimmed by 5 bases and J by 8 bases, 13 bases remained unmatched. Germline CDR1 reads MNHEY; CDR2 reads SVGEGT. The CDR3 sequence is 16 residues long. The CDR3 sequence is CASSLHPGQGNYEQFF. DNA for the CDR3: TGTGCCAGCAGTCTTCACCCGGGACAGGGTAACTATGAGCAGTTCTTC.

The V and J genes are TRBV18 and TRBJ2-3; 10 bases match TRBD2. With 6 bases clipped from V and 3 bases from J, the junction kept 12 bases outside the gene matches. The germline V gene encodes CDR1 KGHSH and CDR2 LQKENI. The CDR3 is 17 amino acids. This CDR3 reads CASSRQRSGRGTDTQYF. The CDR3 nucleotides are TGTGCCAGCTCCCGACAACGAAGCGGGAGGGGTACAGATACGCAGTATTTT.

This sequence joins TRBV6-5 and TRBJ2-2; 9 bases fit TRBD1. Germline-derived CDR1 and CDR2 are MNHEY and SVGAGI. V dropped 5 bases and J dropped 6; count of bases not matched to a gene: 4. CDR3 length: 14 residues. CDR3 in amino acids: CASSRTGEAGELFF. Here the CDR3 DNA reads TGTGCCAGCAGTCGGACAGGGGAGGCCGGGGAGCTGTTTTTT.

This chain links TRBV5-1 with TRBJ2-6; the D gene could be TRBD1 or TRBD2 (5 bases each). V was pared by 6 bases and J by 0 bases, with 13 bases between. The germline gives CDR1 SGHRS, CDR2 YFSETQ. The CDR3 totals 16 residues. The CDR3 DNA sequence: TGCGCCAGCACGAGGGACGAGAGCTCTGGGGCCAACGTCCTGACTTTC. Translating gives CASTRDESSGANVLTF.

This chain joins TRBV7-6 and TRBJ2-4; no definite D call. The CDR3 sequence is 16 residues long. Looked up from germline, CDR1 is SGHVS and CDR2 is FNYEAQ. The V and J ends lost 2 bases and 7 bases respectively, with 18 bases between them. CDR3 loop: CASSLISTAQMNIQYF. CDR3 in DNA: TGTGCCAGCAGCTTAATCTCAACCGCCCAGATGAACATTCAGTACTTC.

The CDR3 DNA reads as TGTGCCAGCAGAGCGAACACCGGGGAGCTGTTTTTT. Translated: CASRANTGELFF. V and J are TRBV7-9 and TRBJ2-2; D is unresolved. V dropped 6 bases and J dropped 0 bases, with 2 bases sitting between them. This CDR3 region has 12 residues. Germline assignment: CDR1 SEHNR and CDR2 FQNEAQ (reference sequence). Combining the CDR3 with reference TRBV7-9 and TRBJ2-2 gives the whole variable domain DTGVSQNPRHKITKRGQNVTFRCDPISEHNRLYWYRQTLGQGPEFLTYFQNEAQLEKSRLLSDRFSAERPKGSFSTLEIQRTEQGDSAMYLCASRANTGELFFGEGSRLTVL.

This clone was found many times. The chain has TRBV19 and TRBJ1-2, with D unresolved. The length of the CDR3 is 11 residues. The germline V gene has CDR1 LNHDA and CDR2 SQIVND (reference sequence). V was shortened by 3 bases and J by 6 bases, with 5 bases between the two germline ends. CDR3 coding DNA: TGTGCCAGTAGTATCTTCAATGGCTACACCTTC. This sequence encodes CASSIFNGYTF.

This clone showed up just a few times. The chain has TRBV5-1 and TRBJ1-2; D may be TRBD1 (5 bases). V gave up 0 bases and J gave up 6 bases, with 6 bases separating them. Germline V CDR1 and CDR2: SGHRS, YFSETQ. The CDR3 covers 12 residues. The CDR3 DNA reads as TGCGCCAGCAGCTTGGTAGGGGATGGCTACACCTTC. Protein product: CASSLVGDGYTF.

The chain links TRBV6-5 to TRBJ2-7, with D possibly TRBD2 on 5 matching bases. The germline V and J ends were trimmed by 2 bases and 3 bases, with 8 bases remaining between them. Germline CDR1 MNHEY, CDR2 SVGAGI. The CDR3 spans 13 residues. CDR3 residues: CASSYQRSYEQYF. The CDR3 coding sequence is TGTGCCAGCAGTTACCAGCGGAGCTACGAGCAGTACTTC.

This chain connects TRBV6-5 to TRBJ2-3; tentatively, D is TRBD1 or TRBD2 (5 bases each). This CDR3 contains 15 residues. V lost 6 bases, J lost 8 bases, and 21 bases lay in between. Germline V gene lookup returns CDR1 MNHEY and CDR2 SVGAGI. The CDR3 nucleotides read TGTGCCAGCAGCGCTGGGGGAGCGGCCCCACGTACGCAGTATTTT. Its protein product is CASSAGGAAPRTQYF.

The V call is TRBV30, the J call TRBJ2-1, with 7 bases identical to TRBD1. CDR1 and CDR2 (germline): GTSNPN, SVGIG (reference sequence). V shed 2 bases and J 7 bases; nucleotides not matched to a gene: 11. CDR3 size: 15 residues. CDR3 protein: CAWSSTGVFLNEQFF. DNA of the CDR3: TGTGCCTGGAGTTCTACAGGGGTATTTCTAAATGAGCAGTTCTTC.

Only one count was recorded for this clone. The rearrangement links TRBV7-2 to TRBJ2-2; D is unresolved. V shed 5 bases and J shed 1 base, with 14 bases lying between them. Germline V gene data show CDR1 as SGHTA and CDR2 as FQGNSA. The CDR3 has 16 residues. The CDR3 protein is CASSNRQLMNTGELFF. The CDR3 region has the DNA TGTGCCAGCAGCAACCGCCAGTTAATGAACACCGGGGAGCTGTTTTTT. Based on the CDR3 plus reference TRBV7-2 and TRBJ2-2, the full variable domain is GAGVSQSPSNKVTEKGKDVELRCDPISGHTALYWYRQSLGQGLEFLIYFQGNSAPDKSGLPSDRFSAERTGGSVSTLTIQRTQQEDSAVYLCASSNRQLMNTGELFFGEGSRLTVL.

Comment on this clone: Within the sample, other DNA sequences also encode this same CDR3. The V call is TRBV4-3, the J call TRBJ2-7, with a possible D match to TRBD2 (5 bases). The V gene's germline CDR1 is LGHNA and CDR2 YSLEER. This CDR3 contains 14 residues. Trimming left V 0 bases short and J 3 bases short, with 9 bases between. The CDR3 DNA follows: TGCGCCAGCAGCCAAGATCGAGGAGGCTACGAGCAGTACTTC. This encodes CASSQDRGGYEQYF.

This rearrangement joins TRBV18 to TRBJ1-1; tentatively, D is TRBD1 (5 bases). The V end was cut by 4 bases, the J end by 11 bases, with 14 bases between. This CDR3 spans 12 amino acids. Germline V lookup: CDR1 KGHSH, CDR2 LQKENI. The CDR3 DNA sequence: TGTGCCAGCTCACAGGCAGGGAATATGGCTTTCTTT. This sequence encodes CASSQAGNMAFF.

The rearrangement joins TRBV5-8 to TRBJ1-4; tentatively, D is TRBD1 (5 bases). The germline V gene has CDR1 SGHTS and CDR2 YDEGEE. The CDR3 is made up of 18 amino acids. Trimming took off 0 bases at V and 3 bases at J, with 18 bases between the two ends. The chain's CDR3 is CASSLALAPGAANEKLFF. CDR3 nucleotide sequence: TGTGCCAGCAGCTTGGCCTTGGCCCCCGGGGCAGCTAATGAAAAACTGTTTTTT.

This sequence joins TRBV9 and TRBJ1-3; TRBD1 matches 9 bases. Losses at the gene ends were 3 bases for V and 5 bases for J; bases not matched to a gene: 6. Germline lookup yields CDR1 SGDLS and CDR2 YYNGEE. The CDR3 consists of 15 residues. CDR3 in DNA: TGTGCCAGCAGCGCCGGACAGGGGTCGCGAAACACCATATATTTT. Protein: CASSAGQGSRNTIYF.

The gene calls are TRBV9 and TRBJ2-1; 9 bases fit TRBD1. CDR1 SGDLS and CDR2 YYNGEE come from the germline V gene. J was trimmed by 3 bases and V by 7 bases; bases with no gene match: 5. The CDR3 consists of 14 residues. CDR3 in amino acids: CASGRQGVYNEQFF. The DNA for the CDR3 is TGTGCCAGCGGCAGACAGGGGGTCTACAATGAGCAGTTCTTC.

This rearrangement joins TRBV18 to TRBJ2-3; D unclear. Trimming stripped 6 bases from V and 6 bases from J, with 10 bases between. The CDR3 consists of 12 residues. Germline V gives CDR1 KGHSH, CDR2 LQKENI. The CDR3 coding sequence is TGTGCCAGCTCTACCCAGTCGGATACGCAGTATTTT. This encodes CASSTQSDTQYF.